The 27 T cell receptor beta chains below all came from one sample that was sequenced in a study of shared clonotypes between healthy human individuals. Here immunoSEQ multiplex PCR was the method, and the copy in TCRdb shows in-frame clones only, minus some. Of a few million clones listed, almost 96% are singletons. The sample was naive CD4+ T cells sorted from blood. Subset noted: CD45RA+ positively selected. These receptor sequences come from a man younger than 35 in good health.

The gene calls are TRBV21-1 and TRBJ1-1; the table assigns TRBD1, which was not confirmed against the DNA. TRBV21-1 is classified as a pseudogene. The CDR3 runs to 19 residues. CDR3 nucleotide sequence: TGTGCCAGCAGCACCCAAGCCGGGACAGGGGGCGACCGGGGGGCTGAAGCTTTCTTT. It encodes CASSTQAGTGGDRGAEAFF.

The chain carries TRBV18 and TRBJ1-2; no reliable D call. The length of the CDR3 is 15 residues. Trimming stripped 3 bases from V and 13 bases from J, with 24 bases between. Germline V lookup: CDR1 KGHSH, CDR2 LQKENI. The CDR3 nucleotides read TGTGCCAGCTCACCCGAGGAGGGAAGGCAAGGATTTTGCACCTTC. This encodes CASSPEEGRQGFCTF.

This clone was recorded only once. The CDR3 sequence is CASSFQTGIAKNIQYF. The CDR3 nucleotides read TGTGCCAGCAGCTTCCAGACAGGGATAGCCAAAAACATTCAGTACTTC. This chain joins TRBV11-2 and TRBJ2-4, with 7 positions matching TRBD1. Germline CDR1 reads SGHAT; CDR2 reads FQNNGV. V lost 3 bases to trimming and J lost 0 bases; unmatched junction nucleotides: 5. The CDR3 spans 16 residues.

The chain recombines TRBV5-1 with TRBJ2-3; D gene unclear. Trimming shortened V by 2 bases and J by 13 bases, and 20 bases separated the two germline ends. This CDR3 contains 14 residues. Looked up from germline, CDR1 is SGHRS and CDR2 is YFSETQ. Here the CDR3 DNA reads TGCGCCAGCAGCTTACGGACCTCGGGTTCGCTTGAGTATTTT. This translates into CASSLRTSGSLEYF. Full variable domain (outside the CDR3, taken from reference TRBV5-1 and TRBJ2-3): KAGVTQTPRYLIKTRGQQVTLSCSPISGHRSVSWYQQTPGQGLQFLFEYFSETQRNKGNFPGRFSGRQFSNSRSEMNVSTLELGDSALYLCASSLRTSGSLEYFGPGTRLTVL.

This clone was counted only a few times. The genes are TRBV5-1 and TRBJ1-6; D not resolved. V was trimmed by 4 bases and J by 9 bases, leaving 17 bases between them. The CDR3 is made up of 15 amino acids. Germline values: CDR1 SGHRS, CDR2 YFSETQ. Here the CDR3 reads CASSPQPGVRSPLHF. The CDR3 DNA sequence: TGCGCCAGCAGCCCTCAGCCTGGGGTACGTTCACCCCTCCACTTT.

The chain has TRBV5-1 and TRBJ2-3, with D possibly called TRBD1 or TRBD2 (5 bases each). The length of the CDR3 is 15 residues. Trimming cost V 0 bases and J 4 bases, with 12 bases left between them. Germline assignment: CDR1 SGHRS and CDR2 YFSETQ. CDR3 amino acids: CASSLVGGMPDTQYF. DNA of the CDR3: TGCGCCAGCAGCTTGGTTGGGGGAATGCCAGATACGCAGTATTTT.

The J gene is TRBJ1-1, the V gene TRBV11-2; D unresolved. The CDR3 loop spans 13 amino acids. The V end lost 1 base, the J end lost 8 bases, and 11 bases lay between the germline ends. Germline CDR1 SGHAT, CDR2 FQNNGV. The CDR3 loop reads CASSLVGVGEAFF. In DNA, the CDR3 is TGTGCCAGCAGCTTAGTTGGGGTTGGGGAAGCTTTCTTT.

The V and J genes are TRBV6-6 and TRBJ1-2, with D tentatively TRBD1 (5 bases). The CDR3 has 14 amino acids. The V gene lost 0 bases and the J gene lost 4 bases, with 9 bases spanning the gap. The germline V gene encodes CDR1 MNHNY and CDR2 SVGAGI (reference sequence). Here the CDR3 DNA reads TGTGCCAGCAGTTACTCGACCGGGGGCTATGGCTACACCTTC. This gives the protein CASSYSTGGYGYTF.

The chain combines TRBV6-6 with TRBJ1-4, with a possible D match to TRBD1 (5 bases). Germline V lookup: CDR1 MNHNY, CDR2 SVGAGI (reference sequence). Trimming left V 0 bases short and J 7 bases short, with 15 bases between. There are 16 residues in the CDR3. The chain's CDR3 is CASSYSNQGGGEKLFF. The DNA for the CDR3 is TGTGCCAGCAGTTACTCGAATCAGGGCGGAGGTGAAAAACTGTTTTTT.

The V gene is TRBV5-4, the J gene TRBJ2-7; perhaps TRBD1 as D (5 bases). Germline CDR1 SGHNT, CDR2 YYREEE (reference sequence). The CDR3 has 15 amino acids. V shed 4 bases and J shed 7 bases, with 21 bases lying between them. CDR3 region: CASSRTDLQVTEQYF. CDR3 sequence (DNA): TGTGCCAGCAGCCGTACAGATCTACAGGTAACGGAGCAGTACTTC. The whole variable domain, remainder taken from reference TRBV5-4 and TRBJ2-7, is ETGVTQSPTHLIKTRGQQVTLRCSSQSGHNTVSWYQQALGQGPQFIFQYYREEENGRGNFPPRFSGLQFPNYSSELNVNALELDDSALYLCASSRTDLQVTEQYFGPGTRLTVT.

CDR3 sequence: CASSESGGRSPLHF. CDR3 DNA sequence: TGTGCCAGCAGTGAAAGTGGGGGCCGGTCACCCCTCCACTTT. The J gene is TRBJ1-6, the V gene TRBV2, with D tentatively TRBD1 (6 bases). This CDR3 comprises 14 residues. The germline V and J ends were trimmed by 2 bases and 10 bases, with 12 bases remaining between them. Germline V gene sequence: CDR1 SNHLY, CDR2 FYNNEI.

The genes are TRBV6-6 and TRBJ1-6; tentatively, D is TRBD1 (5 bases). Germline lookup yields CDR1 MNHNY and CDR2 SVGAGI (reference sequence). The CDR3 is 13 residues long. Trimming removed 7 bases from V and 7 bases from J, with 11 bases in between. The CDR3 here is CASNGGGNSPLHF. Here the CDR3 DNA reads TGTGCCAGCAACGGGGGAGGCAATTCACCCCTCCACTTT.

This chain joins TRBV9 and TRBJ2-2, with 7 bases aligning to TRBD1. Unmatched junction bases numbered 6, after V lost 4 bases and J lost 3 bases. CDR3 size: 15 residues. Looked up from germline, CDR1 is SGDLS and CDR2 is YYNGEE. CDR3: CASSSEGADTGELFF. The CDR3 DNA is TGTGCCAGCAGCTCCGAGGGGGCAGACACCGGGGAGCTGTTTTTT.

The V gene is TRBV7-9, the J gene TRBJ1-6; D unresolved. V lost 1 base, J lost 10 bases, and 17 bases lay in between. The CDR3 loop spans 16 amino acids. The V gene's germline CDR1 is SEHNR and CDR2 FQNEAQ (reference sequence). The CDR3 loop is CASSLEGGRVISPLHF. The CDR3 DNA reads TGTGCCAGCAGCTTAGAGGGCGGGCGAGTAATCTCACCCCTCCACTTT.

The rearrangement links TRBV6-6 to TRBJ2-2, with 7 nucleotides matching TRBD1. The germline gives CDR1 MNHNY, CDR2 SVGAGI (reference sequence). After removal of 0 bases from V and 7 bases from J, the junction contained 8 bases not matched to a gene. This CDR3 region has 16 residues. In DNA form, the CDR3 reads TGTGCCAGCAGTTACTCGAGACAGGGCTCTGACGGGGAGCTGTTTTTT. Translated, it gives CASSYSRQGSDGELFF.

With regard to this clone: Germline and junction disagree at one end, which may indicate a read error. The V gene is TRBV28, the J gene TRBJ2-7; D is possibly TRBD1 (6 bases). CDR1 MDHEN and CDR2 SYDVKM come from the germline V gene. This CDR3 is 14 amino acids long. The CDR3 here is CASSLWEQGDEQYF. CDR3 bases: TGTGCCAGCAGCTTATGGGAACAGGGAGACGAGCAGTACTTC.

The rearrangement joins TRBV18 to TRBJ1-1; D is undetermined. Germline CDR1 reads KGHSH; CDR2 reads LQKENI. The ends were cut back, 3 bases at V and 0 bases at J, with 11 bases in the middle. This CDR3 has 15 residues. CDR3 sequence reads: CASSPSFSMNTEAFF. The CDR3 DNA reads as TGTGCCAGCTCACCTAGTTTTTCTATGAACACTGAAGCTTTCTTT.

The gene calls are TRBV10-3 and TRBJ1-5; 9 nucleotides match TRBD1. Per the germline V gene, CDR1 is ENHRY and CDR2 is SYGVKD. The CDR3 spans 19 residues. Unmatched junction bases numbered 17, after V lost 7 bases and J lost 1 base. The CDR3 is CAITHPRDRALGSNQPQHF. DNA of the CDR3: TGTGCCATCACCCATCCCCGGGACAGGGCACTGGGAAGCAATCAGCCCCAGCATTTT.

This chain links TRBV25-1 with TRBJ2-2, with no clear D. The ends were cut back, 1 base at V and 7 bases at J, with 4 bases in the middle. Germline CDR1 is MGHDK and CDR2 is SYGVNS. The CDR3 extends over 12 amino acids. The DNA of the CDR3 is TGTGCCAGCAGTGAATCGGGCGGGGAGCTGTTTTTT. Amino acids: CASSESGGELFF.

This rearrangement joins TRBV30 to TRBJ1-6; 8 positions match TRBD1. With 5 bases clipped from V and 14 bases from J, the junction kept 5 bases outside the gene matches. There are 11 residues in the CDR3. Germline values: CDR1 GTSNPN, CDR2 SVGIG (reference sequence). In DNA, the CDR3 is TGTGCCTGGGACAGGGGTTTCACCCTCCACTTT. Translating it yields CAWDRGFTLHF.

Only one count was recorded for this clone. V usage is TRBV5-1 and J usage is TRBJ2-3, with 7 bases aligning to TRBD2. There are 15 residues in the CDR3. Germline assignment: CDR1 SGHRS and CDR2 YFSETQ. With V trimmed by 4 bases and J by 0 bases, 5 bases remained unmatched. The CDR3 region is CASSGAGASTDTQYF. The CDR3 DNA follows: TGCGCCAGCAGCGGGGCGGGAGCTAGCACAGATACGCAGTATTTT.

V is TRBV9 and J is TRBJ1-1; unclear D gene. Trimming cost V 0 bases and J 6 bases, with 12 bases left between them. Looked up from germline, CDR1 is SGDLS and CDR2 is YYNGEE. The CDR3 consists of 14 residues. The CDR3 region has the DNA TGTGCCAGCAGCGTAGGGTCAGCGTTTGCTGAAGCTTTCTTT. It is translated as CASSVGSAFAEAFF.

The V call is TRBV5-4, the J call TRBJ1-4; a weak D match, TRBD1 (5 bases). Per the germline V gene, CDR1 is SGHNT and CDR2 is YYREEE (reference sequence). The CDR3 length is 16 residues. V lost 5 bases, J lost 2 bases, and 16 bases lay in between. The CDR3 bases are TGTGCCAGCAGTCAACCCGACAGCCCGACTAATGAAAAACTGTTTTTT. Protein product: CASSQPDSPTNEKLFF.

For this clone: Within the sample, other DNA sequences also encode this same CDR3. The chain employs TRBV6-5 and TRBJ1-5; D uncertain. V lost 2 bases and J lost 7, with 9 bases in between. Germline V gives CDR1 MNHEY, CDR2 SVGAGI. The CDR3 has 13 amino acids. CDR3 residues: CASSYVRGQPQHF. DNA of the CDR3: TGTGCCAGCAGTTACGTACGAGGGCAGCCCCAGCATTTT.

This chain connects TRBV5-1 to TRBJ2-2; 8 bases fit TRBD2. The ends lost 1 base at V and 6 bases at J; junction bases unmatched: 5. The germline gives CDR1 SGHRS, CDR2 YFSETQ. CDR3 length: 15 residues. CDR3 amino acids: CASSLREGPAGELFF. In DNA, the CDR3 is TGCGCCAGCAGCTTGCGGGAGGGACCGGCCGGGGAGCTGTTTTTT.

About this clone: The same CDR3 arises from other DNA sequences in this sample as well. The chain combines TRBV15 with TRBJ2-5; 12 positions agree with TRBD2. The germline CDR1 and CDR2 sequences are LNHNV and YYDKDF (reference sequence). J was trimmed by 4 bases and V by 1 base; bases with no gene match: 4. The CDR3 has 16 amino acids. Here the CDR3 DNA reads TGTGCCACCAGCAGAGGGGGACTAGCGGGCGGAGAGACCCAGTACTTC. The encoded protein is CATSRGGLAGGETQYF.

The J gene is TRBJ2-7, the V gene TRBV4-1; D call uncertain. This CDR3 contains 13 residues. CDR1 MGHRA and CDR2 YSYEKL come from the germline V gene. V lost 1 base, J lost 5 bases, and 9 bases lay in between. CDR3 nucleotides: TGCGCCAGCAGCCAAGGGTCAGTGGACGAGCAGTACTTC. Amino acid sequence: CASSQGSVDEQYF.